The 17 T cell receptor beta chains reported below all come from one sample, sequenced in a study of cytomegalovirus exposure and HLA in healthy donors. In the PCR, 60 Vbeta and 13 Jbeta primers were used. Libraries were prepared by immunoSEQ multiplex PCR; TCRdb keeps only in-frame clonotypes and omits some of them. The sample lists 70,000 to 90,000 clones; approximately 70% were seen once. Sequencing was performed on PBMCs. These receptors all stem from a man aged 40-55 years in good health and CMV-seropositive.

The chain recombines TRBV4-1 with TRBJ1-2; 8 bases agree with TRBD1. Germline CDR1 and CDR2: MGHRA and YSYEKL. The CDR3 is 16 residues long. The trim removed 4 bases at V and 8 bases at J, leaving 15 bases unmatched. The CDR3 is CASSRLIDRGTGGYTF. DNA of the CDR3: TGCGCCAGCAGCCGCCTTATCGACAGGGGAACTGGAGGCTACACCTTC.

This chain links TRBV9 with TRBJ1-1; possible D gene TRBD1, 5 bases. This CDR3 is 15 amino acids long. From germline, CDR1 is SGDLS and CDR2 YYNGEE. V was clipped by 2 bases and J by 1 base, with 12 bases between them. This CDR3 reads CASSVSGRGNTEAFF. As DNA, the CDR3 is TGTGCCAGCAGCGTGTCAGGGCGGGGGAACACTGAAGCTTTCTTT. Variable domain in full (rest from reference TRBV9 and TRBJ1-1): DSGVTQTPKHLITATGQRVTLRCSPRSGDLSVYWYQQSLDQGLQFLIQYYNGEERAKGNILERFSAQQFPDLHSELNLSSLELGDSALYFCASSVSGRGNTEAFFGQGTRLTVV.

This clone came up a few times. The V call is TRBV5-1, the J call TRBJ1-1; tentatively, D is TRBD1 (5 bases). The germline V gene has CDR1 SGHRS and CDR2 YFSETQ. Trimming removed 4 bases from V and 3 bases from J, with 10 bases in between. CDR3 length equals 13 residues. The CDR3 coding sequence is TGCGCCAGCAGCGACCAGGGCGACACTGAAGCTTTCTTT. This gives the protein CASSDQGDTEAFF.

The chain joins TRBV7-2 to TRBJ2-1, with 8 positions matching TRBD2. Germline V gives CDR1 SGHTA, CDR2 FQGNSA. With V trimmed by 8 bases and J by 4 bases, 13 bases remained unmatched. CDR3 length equals 16 residues. The CDR3 bases are TGTGCCAGCGCTTTTGGGGCGGGGGGCAAATACAATGAGCAGTTCTTC. It encodes CASAFGAGGKYNEQFF.

The chain carries TRBV6-5 and TRBJ2-3, with D possibly being TRBD1 (6 bases). CDR3 size: 13 residues. Between the trimmed V and J ends, which lost 4 bases and 4 bases, there was a span of 9 bases. Germline CDR1 is MNHEY and CDR2 is SVGAGI. CDR3 amino acids: CASSFGQPDTQYF. The CDR3 nucleotides read TGTGCCAGCAGTTTCGGACAGCCAGATACGCAGTATTTT.

A remark on this clone: At one boundary the junction diverges from the germline segment, which might be a read error. This chain links TRBV7-7 with TRBJ2-5, with TRBD1 matching over 7 bases. Germline values: CDR1 SSHAT, CDR2 FNYEAQ (reference sequence). There are 13 residues in the CDR3. The CDR3 coding sequence is TGTGCTAGCAGTAGACAGGGAAGTGAGACCCAGTACTTC. The encoded protein is CASSRQGSETQYF.

CDR3 sequence: CASSEAGGNNEQFF. CDR3 bases: TGTGCCAGCAGTGAAGCAGGGGGCAACAATGAGCAGTTCTTC. The chain recombines TRBV6-1 with TRBJ2-1; 7 nucleotides line up with TRBD1. This CDR3 contains 14 residues. V shed 0 bases, J shed 5 bases, and the junction held 1 base outside the gene matches. From germline, CDR1 is MNHNS and CDR2 SASEGT.

This rearrangement joins TRBV7-2 to TRBJ2-1; D call uncertain. The CDR3 totals 16 residues. Deletions cut 0 bases from V and 8 bases from J, with 17 bases between. Germline V gene lookup returns CDR1 SGHTA and CDR2 FQGNSA. The CDR3 protein is CASSLAPATPSDEQFF. For the CDR3, the DNA is TGTGCCAGCAGCTTAGCGCCCGCGACCCCGAGCGATGAGCAGTTCTTC.

There are a few counts of this clone. J is TRBJ1-1 and V is TRBV9; 8 nucleotides align to TRBD1. CDR3 length equals 15 residues. CDR1 SGDLS and CDR2 YYNGEE come from the germline V gene. Germline trimming cut 3 bases from V and 5 bases from J; bases unmatched to any gene: 9. The CDR3 reads CASSAITGGGTEAFF. In DNA, the CDR3 is TGTGCCAGCAGCGCGATAACAGGGGGAGGAACTGAAGCTTTCTTT.

V usage is TRBV6-1 and J usage is TRBJ1-5, with D possibly being TRBD1 (5 bases). Trimming shortened V by 0 bases and J by 7 bases, and 10 bases separated the two germline ends. CDR3 size: 14 residues. The germline V gene encodes CDR1 MNHNS and CDR2 SASEGT. The CDR3, as DNA: TGTGCCAGCAGTGAAGCGCGGGGGGGGCAGCCCCAGCATTTT. Amino acid sequence: CASSEARGGQPQHF.

The rearrangement uses TRBV9 and TRBJ1-2; D gene unclear. Trimming removed 0 bases from V and 5 bases from J, with 11 bases in between. The CDR3 is 14 residues long. Germline CDR1 SGDLS, CDR2 YYNGEE. The CDR3: CASSVVGDGYGYTF. The CDR3 DNA follows: TGTGCCAGCAGCGTAGTCGGGGATGGGTATGGCTACACCTTC. Using reference TRBV9 and TRBJ1-2 for the parts outside the CDR3, the full variable domain is DSGVTQTPKHLITATGQRVTLRCSPRSGDLSVYWYQQSLDQGLQFLIQYYNGEERAKGNILERFSAQQFPDLHSELNLSSLELGDSALYFCASSVVGDGYGYTFGSGTRLTVV.

V is TRBV7-2 and J is TRBJ1-5; D is unresolved. V was cut by 1 base and J by 3 bases, with 7 bases left in between. In germline, CDR1 is SGHTA, CDR2 FQGNSA. The CDR3 spans 14 residues. DNA of the CDR3: TGTGCCAGCAGCTTAGTGGGCAACAATCAGCCCCAGCATTTT. Residues: CASSLVGNNQPQHF.

CDR3 protein: CASSPPSGQMNTQYF. For the CDR3, the DNA is TGTGCCAGCAGTCCTCCGTCAGGGCAAATGAATACGCAGTATTTT. The chain employs TRBV28 and TRBJ2-3; a possible D gene is TRBD1 (5 bases). The CDR3 covers 15 residues. CDR1 is MDHEN and CDR2 is SYDVKM in the germline V gene. V lost 5 bases, J lost 7 bases, and 19 bases lay in between.

This clone was observed a handful of times. The gene calls are TRBV2 and TRBJ1-5; TRBD1 matches 9 bases. The CDR3 covers 15 residues. The trim removed 4 bases at V and 1 base at J, leaving 2 bases unmatched. CDR1 SNHLY and CDR2 FYNNEI come from the germline V gene. CDR3 DNA: TGTGCCAGCAGTGCACAGGGGGCCAGCAATCAGCCCCAGCATTTT. It codes for CASSAQGASNQPQHF. The entire variable domain, with the rest obtained from reference TRBV2 and TRBJ1-5, is as follows: EPEVTQTPSHQVTQMGQEVILRCVPISNHLYFYWYRQILGQKVEFLVSFYNNEISEKSEIFDDQFSVERPDGSNFTLKIRSTKLEDSAMYFCASSAQGASNQPQHFGDGTRLSIL.

The chain recombines TRBV5-6 with TRBJ1-2, with 7 bases lining up with TRBD1. Germline V gene lookup returns CDR1 SGHDT and CDR2 YYEEEE. The CDR3 loop spans 11 amino acids. Trimming cost V 5 bases and J 10 bases; bases outside gene matches: 5. The CDR3 protein is CASRRDSIYTF. The CDR3 DNA reads TGTGCCAGCAGACGGGACAGTATCTACACCTTC.

The rearrangement links TRBV10-3 to TRBJ2-7; 9 bases are shared with TRBD2. The length of the CDR3 is 16 residues. The V and J ends lost 2 bases and 7 bases, in that order; junction bases with no gene match: 12. Germline-derived CDR1 and CDR2 are ENHRY and SYGVKD. The CDR3 sequence: CAISENRTSGLLEQYF. CDR3 nucleotide sequence: TGTGCCATCAGTGAGAATCGAACTAGCGGGCTCTTGGAGCAGTACTTC.

The chain recombines TRBV4-1 with TRBJ2-1; possibly TRBD2 for D (6 bases). The germline gives CDR1 MGHRA, CDR2 YSYEKL. The CDR3 is 16 residues long. Trimming left V 0 bases short and J 0 bases short, with 9 bases between. CDR3: CASSQEAGYSYNEQFF. The DNA of the CDR3 is TGCGCCAGCAGCCAAGAGGCGGGGTACTCCTACAATGAGCAGTTCTTC.